This T cell receptor (beta chain) was documented in a study of blood T cell repertoires in COVID-19. Study at large: The cDNA or gDNA used as material had been derived from T cells, B-cell-depleted T cells, or PBMCs.

Losses at the gene ends were 2 bases for V and 4 bases for J; bases not matched to a gene: 7. This CDR3 is 15 amino acids long. CDR1 is SQVTM, CDR2 ANQGSEA, per germline. As originally analysed: Reference gene primers were amplified, and this amplification served to estimate nucleated cell counts. The protocol was immunoSEQ multiplex PCR, while the TCRdb copy is restricted to in-frame clones and leaves out a portion. V, J and clone size are taken as reported in that table, and D and trimming were inferred from the DNA itself. Among 150,000 to 200,000 clones listed, roughly 86% were seen once. This clone came up once.

This receptor was taken from a woman of 80 years or more in a cohort sampled during active or convalescent COVID-19. The specimen was peripheral blood. V and J are TRBV29-1 and TRBJ2-5, with 10 bases aligning to TRBD2. CDR3 loop: CSVERAGGPGETQYF. DNA of the CDR3: TGCAGCGTTGAAAGAGCGGGAGGGCCGGGAGAGACCCAGTACTTC.